This paragraph covers one T cell receptor (beta chain) sequence. The study ran its PCR with 60 Vbeta and 13 Jbeta primers. Produced via immunoSEQ multiplex PCR; TCRdb's table is partial and in-frame only. The repertoire holds around 120,000 clones, with roughly 80% as singletons. This sample is part of a study of cytomegalovirus exposure and HLA in healthy donors. The sample was PBMCs. The TCR originated in a boy aged 10-17 years in good health and CMV-seronegative.

The CDR3 bases are TGTGCCAGCAGCTTAGCGGGAGGGGGTGAGACCCAGTACTTC. This translates into CASSLAGGGETQYF. The J gene is TRBJ2-5, the V gene TRBV11-2; 8 bases match TRBD2. The CDR3 is 14 residues long. V was pared by 1 base and J by 5 bases, with 3 bases of the junction left unmatched. CDR1 SGHAT and CDR2 FQNNGV come from the germline V gene.